This T cell receptor (beta chain) was found in a study of regulatory T cells in long-lasting Graves disease. Study context: Antithyroid drug exposure in newly diagnosed Graves' patients had lasted under 3 months. Overall study results and limits: Blood alone, not thyroid tissue, was studied.

Indicated time point: newly diagnosed GD, antithyroid drugs for less than 3 months. RNA extracted from PBMCs served as the sequencing template. The sample holds many counts of this clonotype. Its specificity is unknown. The authors built TCR beta libraries using iRepertoire HTBI primers and Arm-PCR of CDR3 regions. TCRdb passed the multiplex PCR reads through MiXCR, listing each CDR3 protein once. The data show 380,000 or so distinct CDR3 sequences, with around 15% seen just once and 20% held by the top ten. CDR1 and CDR2 (germline): MDHEN, SYDVKM. V lost 6 bases and J lost 2; bases outside the gene matches: 5. CDR3 size: 15 residues. The same sample was also studied in work on T cells in Graves' hyperthyroidism and ophthalmopathy.

Sequencing used peripheral blood mononuclear cells (PBMCs), obtained at new diagnosis, from a patient treated with antithyroid drugs. This chain joins TRBV28 and TRBJ2-3, with 10 bases identical to TRBD1. The source is a woman aged 18-29 years with Graves disease. The CDR3 spells CASRGTGAITDTQYF. The CDR3 DNA sequence: TGTGCCAGCAGGGGGACAGGGGCCATCACAGATACGCAGTATTTT.